Listed here are 20 T cell receptor beta chains from one sample, sequenced in a study of T cell changes during pregnancy in multiple sclerosis. The protocol was immunoSEQ multiplex PCR, while the TCRdb copy is restricted to in-frame clones and leaves out a portion. The table lists 90,000 to 95,000 clones, around 93% of them singletons. Sequencing used peripheral blood, obtained before pregnancy. The source of these receptors is a female donor with multiple sclerosis, enrolled in a pregnancy study.

The rearrangement links TRBV27 to TRBJ2-1; tentatively, D is TRBD2 (7 bases). Germline-derived CDR1 and CDR2 are MNHEY and SMNVEV (reference sequence). The CDR3 is 14 residues long. V was cut by 4 bases and J by 10 bases, with 17 bases left in between. The CDR3 protein is CASSSAGGRGEQFF. For the CDR3, the DNA is TGTGCCAGCAGTTCCGCCGGGGGGCGGGGAGAGCAGTTCTTC.

To note about this clone: Different DNA sequences within this sample yield the same CDR3. The chain has TRBV7-9 and TRBJ1-2; possibly TRBD1 for D (6 bases). This CDR3 is built from 12 residues. Trimming took 5 bases from V and 8 from J, leaving 12 bases between them. Germline CDR1 reads SEHNR; CDR2 reads FQNEAQ (reference sequence). The CDR3 sequence: CASSPGQGGYTF. The CDR3, as DNA: TGTGCCAGCAGCCCCGGGCAGGGGGGCTACACCTTC.

V usage is TRBV28 and J usage is TRBJ2-3; D gene ambiguous. This CDR3 has 17 amino acids. The germline CDR1 and CDR2 sequences are MDHEN and SYDVKM. Trimming removed 2 bases at V and 4 bases at J, with 19 bases between. CDR3 protein: CASSLTTLAARPDTQYF. In DNA, the CDR3 is TGTGCCAGCAGTTTAACCACCCTGGCGGCTAGACCAGATACGCAGTATTTT. The full variable domain, in which reference TRBV28 and TRBJ2-3 provide the parts outside the CDR3, is DVKVTQSSRYLVKRTGEKVFLECVQDMDHENMFWYRQDPGLGLRLIYFSYDVKMKEKGDIPEGYSVSREKKERFSLILESASTNQTSMYLCASSLTTLAARPDTQYFGPGTRLTVL.

This chain joins TRBV5-4 and TRBJ1-2, with 11 bases aligning to TRBD1. V gave up 4 bases and J gave up 8 bases; unmatched junction bases: 16. Germline V gives CDR1 SGHNT, CDR2 YYREEE (reference sequence). The CDR3 spans 17 residues. Here the CDR3 DNA reads TGTGCCAGCAGCGGCCGCCGGACAGGGGGCGTTCCGGGGGGCTACACCTTC. It is translated as CASSGRRTGGVPGGYTF.

This chain connects TRBV14 to TRBJ2-7, with 8 positions matching TRBD1. Germline V lookup: CDR1 SGHDN, CDR2 FVKESK. The CDR3 runs 15 residues. The V and J ends lost 2 bases and 6 bases, in that order; junction bases with no gene match: 9. The CDR3 nucleotides read TGTGCCAGCAGCCAACGGACAGGGCCGATGAGCGAGCAGTACTTC. This encodes CASSQRTGPMSEQYF.

This chain links TRBV7-8 with TRBJ2-5, with 13 bases aligning to TRBD2. The germline gives CDR1 SGHVS, CDR2 FQNEAQ. The CDR3 is 16 amino acids. The V segment lost 4 bases and the J segment 5 bases; nucleotides outside the gene matches: 7. CDR3 DNA sequence: TGTGCCAGCAGCTCCCGGACTAGCGGGGGATCGGAGACCCAGTACTTC. Translated, it gives CASSSRTSGGSETQYF.

The chain carries TRBV19 and TRBJ1-2; 9 bases align to TRBD1. V shed 3 bases, J shed 3 bases, and the junction held 8 bases outside the gene matches. CDR3 length: 16 residues. In germline, CDR1 is LNHDA, CDR2 SQIVND (reference sequence). CDR3 sequence: CASSISGTGTYYGYTF. The CDR3, as DNA: TGTGCCAGTAGTATTTCCGGGACAGGGACGTACTATGGCTACACCTTC.

The chain joins TRBV4-1 to TRBJ1-2, with D maybe TRBD1 (5 bases). V was trimmed by 0 bases and J by 7 bases, leaving 21 bases between them. The germline V gene encodes CDR1 MGHRA and CDR2 YSYEKL. This CDR3 contains 17 residues. The chain's CDR3 is CASSQEQVQVSPAGYTF. The CDR3 region has the DNA TGCGCCAGCAGCCAAGAGCAGGTACAGGTTTCACCGGCTGGCTACACCTTC.

The V gene is TRBV7-2, the J gene TRBJ1-6; D is unclear. Germline V gives CDR1 SGHTA, CDR2 FQGNSA. The V and J ends lost 0 bases and 5 bases respectively, with 5 bases between them. The CDR3 is made up of 14 amino acids. The CDR3 DNA reads as TGTGCCAGCAGCTTAGCGGGCGATAATTCACCCCTCCACTTT. It encodes CASSLAGDNSPLHF.

CDR3 sequence reads: CASSLSFVRDPGNTIYF. In DNA form, the CDR3 reads TGTGCCAGCAGCTTGAGTTTTGTCAGGGATCCTGGAAACACCATATATTTT. The chain carries TRBV5-5 and TRBJ1-3; weak D call: TRBD1 (5 bases). The CDR3 length is 17 residues. CDR1 is SGHKS, CDR2 YYEKEE, per germline (reference sequence). V gave up 1 base and J gave up 2 bases, with 16 bases separating them.

The rearrangement uses TRBV7-2 and TRBJ1-1; D might be TRBD1 (5 bases). V was trimmed by 4 bases and J by 5 bases, leaving 17 bases between them. This CDR3 has 15 residues. Germline assignment: CDR1 SGHTA and CDR2 FQGNSA. The CDR3 DNA is TGTGCCAGCAGCTCCCGTCCTTCCTCAGGGACTGAAGCTTTCTTT. It is translated as CASSSRPSSGTEAFF.

V usage is TRBV25-1 and J usage is TRBJ2-1, with D perhaps matching TRBD2 (7 bases). The V and J ends lost 11 bases and 10 bases respectively, with 21 bases between them. From germline, CDR1 is MGHDK and CDR2 SYGVNS. The CDR3 length is 13 residues. The CDR3 is CASDLGGAREQFF. CDR3 sequence (DNA): TGTGCCTCAGACTTAGGGGGGGCGCGGGAGCAGTTCTTC.

This clone showed up just once. The V gene is TRBV11-3, the J gene TRBJ2-7, with 9 bases matching TRBD2. CDR3 size: 17 residues. Trimming removed 5 bases from V and 7 bases from J; junction bases left unmatched: 18. Germline-derived CDR1 and CDR2 are SGHNT and YENEEA. The CDR3 bases are TGTGCCAGCAGCCCCTTGATAGCGGGAGTGGTCACGGAGGAGCAGTACTTC. It encodes CASSPLIAGVVTEEQYF.

DNA for the CDR3: TGCGCCAGCAGGGACAGGGGGTTTACCGGGGAGCTGTTTTTT. It specifies CASRDRGFTGELFF. The chain uses TRBV5-1 and TRBJ2-2, with TRBD1 matching over 10 bases. This CDR3 has 14 amino acids. Germline V lookup: CDR1 SGHRS, CDR2 YFSETQ. Trimming removed 5 bases from V and 5 bases from J; junction bases left unmatched: 3. Combining the CDR3 with reference TRBV5-1 and TRBJ2-2 gives the whole variable domain KAGVTQTPRYLIKTRGQQVTLSCSPISGHRSVSWYQQTPGQGLQFLFEYFSETQRNKGNFPGRFSGRQFSNSRSEMNVSTLELGDSALYLCASRDRGFTGELFFGEGSRLTVL.

This clone showed up just once. The chain has TRBV9 and TRBJ1-2; D gene unclear. The CDR3 covers 15 residues. The V gene's germline CDR1 is SGDLS and CDR2 YYNGEE. The germline V and J ends were trimmed by 0 bases and 2 bases, with 11 bases remaining between them. CDR3 protein: CASSVAPGGNYGYTF. CDR3 coding DNA: TGTGCCAGCAGCGTAGCGCCAGGAGGAAACTATGGCTACACCTTC.

This clone was counted a single time. The V and J genes are TRBV7-9 and TRBJ1-2; 7 nucleotides match TRBD1. Germline V gives CDR1 SEHNR, CDR2 FQNEAQ (reference sequence). The length of the CDR3 is 15 residues. The J segment lost 2 bases and the V segment lost 5 bases, leaving 8 bases of the junction unmatched. The CDR3 nucleotides are TGTGCCAGCAGCGCTGACAGGGCTGCCAACTATGGCTACACCTTC. It yields the protein CASSADRAANYGYTF.

J is TRBJ1-2 and V is TRBV21-1; the table's D call of TRBD1 was not tested on the DNA. TRBV21-1 is a known pseudogene. This CDR3 region has 15 residues. The chain's CDR3 is CASSKASGQGAAYTF. CDR3 DNA sequence: TGTGCCAGCAGCAAAGCTTCGGGACAGGGAGCGGCCTACACCTTC.

The chain employs TRBV7-9 and TRBJ1-1; D is undetermined. The CDR3 runs 12 residues. Trimming left V 0 bases short and J 11 bases short, with 10 bases between. CDR1 is SEHNR and CDR2 is FQNEAQ in the germline V gene (reference sequence). For the CDR3, the DNA is TGTGCCAGCAGCTTAGCCCCGGAGGGCGCTTTCTTT. Translation: CASSLAPEGAFF.

This clone showed up just once. The J gene is TRBJ2-2, the V gene TRBV5-4, with D possibly TRBD2 on 6 matching bases. V was cut by 6 bases and J by 0 bases, with 15 bases left in between. The germline V gene has CDR1 SGHNT and CDR2 YYREEE (reference sequence). CDR3 length: 16 amino acids. The CDR3 DNA reads as TGTGCCAGCACGCTGTCTGGCGGGGCGAACACCGGGGAGCTGTTTTTT. It is translated as CASTLSGGANTGELFF.

The chain employs TRBV5-1 and TRBJ2-5; perhaps TRBD2 as D (5 bases). Germline V gene data show CDR1 as SGHRS and CDR2 as YFSETQ. This CDR3 is built from 13 residues. The V end was cut by 6 bases, the J end by 3 bases, with 12 bases between. CDR3 residues: CASTLAGEETQYF. The CDR3 DNA sequence: TGCGCCAGCACACTGGCCGGGGAAGAGACCCAGTACTTC. The full variable domain, completed using reference TRBV5-1 and TRBJ2-5, is KAGVTQTPRYLIKTRGQQVTLSCSPISGHRSVSWYQQTPGQGLQFLFEYFSETQRNKGNFPGRFSGRQFSNSRSEMNVSTLELGDSALYLCASTLAGEETQYFGPGTRLLVL.